The 3 T cell receptor beta chains listed next were all sequenced from one sample in a study of PD-1 blockade in classical Hodgkin lymphoma. Time point reported: cycle 4 day 1 (C4D1), after less than 7 weeks of nivolumab. Every patient relapsed after autologous stem cell transplantation, and brentuximab vedotin exposure varied. Some clones are missing from TCRdb's copy, which holds only in-frame ones; the method was immunoSEQ multiplex PCR. The sample comprises 6,500 to 9,500 clones, around four fifths of which are singletons, and 25% to 35% rests with the top ten. The source material was peripheral blood mononuclear cells (PBMCs), sampled before the fourth cycle of nivolumab. Receptors originate from a human donor with classical Hodgkin lymphoma.

The rearrangement uses TRBV11-2 and TRBJ1-4; D may be TRBD1 (5 bases). Trimming cost V 5 bases and J 4 bases, with 14 bases left between them. The CDR3 sequence is 15 residues long. CDR1 is SGHAT, CDR2 FQNNGV, per germline. Written as DNA, the CDR3 is TGTGCCAGCAGCCTTGGGGCAGGCTTTAATGAAAAACTGTTTTTT. Its protein product is CASSLGAGFNEKLFF.

The chain links TRBV5-8 to TRBJ1-6, with D perhaps TRBD1 (5 bases). Germline assignment: CDR1 SGHTS and CDR2 YDEGEE. Between the trimmed V and J ends, which lost 2 bases and 0 bases, there was a span of 9 bases. The CDR3 is made up of 16 amino acids. In nucleotides, the CDR3 is TGTGCCAGCAGCTTAGGGGCGAGCTCCTATAATTCACCCCTCCACTTT. This codes for CASSLGASSYNSPLHF.

The chain combines TRBV5-4 with TRBJ1-5; TRBD1 agrees at 8 bases. V shed 4 bases and J 6 bases; nucleotides not matched to a gene: 6. Germline values: CDR1 SGHNT, CDR2 YYREEE (reference sequence). The CDR3 contains 14 residues. The CDR3 spells CASSIDRGGQPQHF. The DNA of the CDR3 is TGTGCCAGCAGCATCGACAGGGGAGGTCAGCCCCAGCATTTT.